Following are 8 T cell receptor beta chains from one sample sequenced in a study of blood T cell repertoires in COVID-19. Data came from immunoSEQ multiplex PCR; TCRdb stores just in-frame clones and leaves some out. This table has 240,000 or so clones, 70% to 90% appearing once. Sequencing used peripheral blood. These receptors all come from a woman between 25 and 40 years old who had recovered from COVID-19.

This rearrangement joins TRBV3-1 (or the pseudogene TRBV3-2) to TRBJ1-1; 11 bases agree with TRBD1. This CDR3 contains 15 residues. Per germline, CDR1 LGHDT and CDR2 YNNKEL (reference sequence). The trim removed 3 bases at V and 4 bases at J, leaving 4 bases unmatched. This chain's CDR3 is CASSQAGTGGTEAFF. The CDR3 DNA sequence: TGTGCCAGCAGCCAGGCCGGGACAGGGGGCACTGAAGCTTTCTTT.

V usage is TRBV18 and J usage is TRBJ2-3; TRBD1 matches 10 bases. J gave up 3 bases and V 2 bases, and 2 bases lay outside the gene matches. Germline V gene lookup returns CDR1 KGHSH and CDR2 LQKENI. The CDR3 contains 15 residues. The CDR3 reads CASSPWTGGTDTQYF. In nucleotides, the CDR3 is TGTGCCAGCTCACCATGGACAGGGGGGACAGATACGCAGTATTTT.

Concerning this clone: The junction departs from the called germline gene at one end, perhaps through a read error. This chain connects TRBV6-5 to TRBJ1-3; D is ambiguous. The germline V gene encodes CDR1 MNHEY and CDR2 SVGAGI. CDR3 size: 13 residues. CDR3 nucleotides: TGTGCCGGCAGGCCCAGCTCTGGAAACACCATATATTTT. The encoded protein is CAGRPSSGNTIYF.

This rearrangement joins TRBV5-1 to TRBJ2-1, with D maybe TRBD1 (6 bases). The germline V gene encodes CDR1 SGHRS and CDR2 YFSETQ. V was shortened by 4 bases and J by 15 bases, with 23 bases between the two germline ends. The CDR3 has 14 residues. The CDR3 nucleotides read TGCGCCAGCAGCGCGAACGGCAACAGGGATGATCCGTTCTTC. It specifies CASSANGNRDDPFF.

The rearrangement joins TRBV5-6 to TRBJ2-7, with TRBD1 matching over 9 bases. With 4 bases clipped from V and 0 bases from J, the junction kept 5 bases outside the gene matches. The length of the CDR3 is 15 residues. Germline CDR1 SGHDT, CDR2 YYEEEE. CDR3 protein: CASSPGQGNSYEQYF. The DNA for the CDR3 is TGTGCCAGCAGCCCAGGACAGGGGAACTCCTACGAGCAGTACTTC.

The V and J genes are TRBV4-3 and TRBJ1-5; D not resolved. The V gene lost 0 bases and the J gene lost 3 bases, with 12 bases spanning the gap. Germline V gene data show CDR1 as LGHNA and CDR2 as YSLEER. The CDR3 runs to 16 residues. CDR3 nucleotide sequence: TGCGCCAGCAGCCAAGATAAAGCCAAAAACAATCAGCCCCAGCATTTT. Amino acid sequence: CASSQDKAKNNQPQHF.

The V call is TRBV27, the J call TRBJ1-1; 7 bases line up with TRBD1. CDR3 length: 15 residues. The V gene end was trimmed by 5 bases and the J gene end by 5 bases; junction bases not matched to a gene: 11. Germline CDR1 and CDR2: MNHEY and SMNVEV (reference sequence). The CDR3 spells CASSTIQGSGTEAFF. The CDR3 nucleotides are TGTGCCAGCAGTACTATACAGGGGTCTGGGACTGAAGCTTTCTTT.

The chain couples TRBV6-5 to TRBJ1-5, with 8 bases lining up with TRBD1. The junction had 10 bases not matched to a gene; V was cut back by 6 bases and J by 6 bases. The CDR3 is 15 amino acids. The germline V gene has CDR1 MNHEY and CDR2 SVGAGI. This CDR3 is CASSRGQGVSQPQHF. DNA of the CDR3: TGTGCCAGCAGCCGCGGACAGGGAGTAAGTCAGCCCCAGCATTTT.